Listed here are 8 T cell receptor beta chains from one sample, sequenced in a study of shared clonotypes between healthy human individuals. CD45RO-negative, CCR7-positively selected cells formed the naive CD8 fraction, excluding terminally differentiated effector memory CD45RA+ cells. Sequencing was performed with immunoSEQ multiplex PCR; in TCRdb, only in-frame clones are kept and a portion is missing. Of more than 550,000 clones listed, roughly nine tenths were seen once; the top ten hold approximately 24%. The sequencing sample was made of naive CD8+ T cells sorted from blood. These receptors came from a man aged 25-45 years in good health.

The chain links TRBV10-3 to TRBJ2-7, with D unclear. The germline CDR1 and CDR2 sequences are ENHRY and SYGVKD. V dropped 1 base and J dropped 3 bases, with 13 bases sitting between them. The CDR3 totals 15 residues. The CDR3 loop reads CAISEYKGRDYEQYF. The DNA of the CDR3 is TGTGCCATCAGTGAGTATAAGGGTAGAGACTACGAGCAGTACTTC.

The rearrangement joins TRBV19 to TRBJ1-4; no clear D. The CDR3 has 14 residues. Germline CDR1 LNHDA, CDR2 SQIVND (reference sequence). Trimming shortened V by 5 bases and J by 4 bases, and 11 bases separated the two germline ends. The CDR3 reads CASSQAGFNEKLFF. In DNA form, the CDR3 reads TGTGCCAGTAGTCAGGCAGGATTTAATGAAAAACTGTTTTTT.

This clone has a single count. The rearrangement joins TRBV6-1 to TRBJ2-1; maybe TRBD1 (5 bases). The CDR3 is made up of 13 amino acids. The germline V gene encodes CDR1 MNHNS and CDR2 SASEGT. Trimming cost V 4 bases and J 9 bases, with 13 bases left between them. The DNA of the CDR3 is TGTGCCAGCAGTGTCAACTCAGGGATTGAGCAGTTCTTC. Its translation: CASSVNSGIEQFF.

The chain is built from TRBV9 and TRBJ2-3; TRBD2 might be the D (6 bases). V lost 6 bases and J lost 0, with 20 bases in between. CDR1 and CDR2 from the germline V gene are SGDLS and YYNGEE. CDR3 length: 17 residues. CDR3: CASTAARDSASTDTQYF. The CDR3 DNA reads as TGTGCCAGCACCGCCGCAAGGGACTCAGCGAGCACAGATACGCAGTATTTT.

This chain uses TRBV6-5 with TRBJ1-5, with 8 bases that match TRBD1. CDR3 length: 14 residues. Germline lookup yields CDR1 MNHEY and CDR2 SVGAGI. V lost 6 bases, J lost 2 bases, and 3 bases stayed unmatched. CDR3 sequence reads: CASRTTGGNQPQHF. CDR3 coding DNA: TGTGCCAGCAGGACGACAGGGGGCAATCAGCCCCAGCATTTT.

This rearrangement joins TRBV7-9 to TRBJ2-7; D is possibly TRBD2 (5 bases). The CDR3 runs to 16 residues. Trimming left V 5 bases short and J 1 base short, with 18 bases between. Germline loops: CDR1 SEHNR, CDR2 FQNEAQ (reference sequence). The CDR3 region is CASSGESGRASYEQYF. In nucleotides, the CDR3 is TGTGCCAGCAGCGGGGAGTCGGGAAGGGCGTCCTACGAGCAGTACTTC.

V and J are TRBV5-8 and TRBJ2-5, with D perhaps TRBD1 or TRBD2 (6 bases each). CDR3 length: 16 residues. Germline CDR1 is SGHTS and CDR2 is YDEGEE. V was shortened by 4 bases and J by 10 bases, with 26 bases between the two germline ends. The DNA of the CDR3 is TGTGCCAGCAGCCTAAATGTGGGGGGCCCCGTCGAAGACCAGTACTTC. Its translation: CASSLNVGGPVEDQYF.

J is TRBJ2-3 and V is TRBV14; TRBD1 matches 12 bases. Per germline, CDR1 SGHDN and CDR2 FVKESK. Losses at the gene ends were 3 bases for V and 4 bases for J; bases not matched to a gene: 14. This CDR3 has 19 residues. The CDR3 nucleotides read TGTGCCAGCAGCCACATCACGGGGGACAGGGGGCTCGGTGCAGATACGCAGTATTTT. Its protein is CASSHITGDRGLGADTQYF.